These 6 T cell receptor beta chains were sequenced from one sample in a study of blood T cells in healthy people across ages. Using a J-beta primer mix together with a sample-barcoded 5' primer, a second PCR was run for roughly 6 to 12 cycles. MiXCR was run by TCRdb on the 5' RACE reads, yielding one entry per CDR3 protein. This sample has 1.8 million or so distinct CDR3 sequences, with roughly 43% found just once. The sequenced sample consisted of blood. The receptors were sampled from a human donor in good health.

This clonotype has only a few counts. The rearrangement links TRBV7-2 to TRBJ1-2; 7 bases are a match to TRBD1. V was clipped by 5 bases and J by 8 bases; unmatched bases: 17. Germline assignment: CDR1 SGHTA and CDR2 FQGNSA. CDR3 length: 16 residues. CDR3 nucleotide sequence: TGTGCCAGCAGCAATTCCGGCACAGGGGCTTTAATCGGCTACACCTTC. The encoded protein is CASSNSGTGALIGYTF. Combining the CDR3 with reference TRBV7-2 and TRBJ1-2 gives the whole variable domain GAGVSQSPSNKVTEKGKDVELRCDPISGHTALYWYRQSLGQGLEFLIYFQGNSAPDKSGLPSDRFSAERTGGSVSTLTIQRTQQEDSAVYLCASSNSGTGALIGYTFGSGTRLTVV.

To note about this clonotype: A much larger clonotype is one base distant, so this may be a read error. V gene TRBV5-5 combines with J gene TRBJ2-1, with 10 bases fitting TRBD1. CDR3 size: 17 residues. Germline CDR1 SGHKS, CDR2 YYEKEE (reference sequence). Trimming removed 4 bases from V and 6 bases from J; junction bases left unmatched: 13. The CDR3 DNA is TGTGCCAGCAGCCCACGGGACAGGGGAATCTCTGCCAATGAGCAGTTCTTC. This translates into CASSPRDRGISANEQFF.

The V gene is TRBV28, the J gene TRBJ1-6, with unresolved D. The CDR3 runs to 14 residues. Trimming left V 7 bases short and J 10 bases short, with 17 bases between. Germline loops: CDR1 MDHEN, CDR2 SYDVKM. CDR3 in DNA: TGTGCCAGCACCTTGGGAGGGCGATGGTCACCCCTCCACTTT. This sequence encodes CASTLGGRWSPLHF.

This chain links TRBV4-3 with TRBJ2-1; 8 bases are shared with TRBD1. The CDR3 contains 17 residues. The germline V gene has CDR1 LGHNA and CDR2 YSLEER. V shed 4 bases, J shed 3 bases, and the junction held 11 bases outside the gene matches. CDR3 sequence (DNA): TGCGCCAGCAGCCCGACCCTTGGACAGGGTCGCTACAATGAGCAGTTCTTC. Its translation is CASSPTLGQGRYNEQFF.

The chain links TRBV9 to TRBJ1-1; D remains unclear. In germline, CDR1 is SGDLS, CDR2 YYNGEE. The length of the CDR3 is 14 residues. V lost 4 bases to trimming and J lost 3 bases, with 13 bases between them. CDR3 DNA: TGTGCCAGCAGCCGACTTGACGTCGACACTGAAGCTTTCTTT. Translated, it gives CASSRLDVDTEAFF.

This clonotype was recorded once. The chain combines TRBV7-2 with TRBJ1-5; D is possibly TRBD1 (5 bases). Trimming shortened V by 4 bases and J by 6 bases, and 13 bases separated the two germline ends. Per germline, CDR1 SGHTA and CDR2 FQGNSA. The CDR3 runs to 14 residues. CDR3 region: CASSSEGRGQPQHF. As DNA, the CDR3 is TGTGCCAGCAGCTCTGAGGGGAGGGGTCAGCCCCAGCATTTT.